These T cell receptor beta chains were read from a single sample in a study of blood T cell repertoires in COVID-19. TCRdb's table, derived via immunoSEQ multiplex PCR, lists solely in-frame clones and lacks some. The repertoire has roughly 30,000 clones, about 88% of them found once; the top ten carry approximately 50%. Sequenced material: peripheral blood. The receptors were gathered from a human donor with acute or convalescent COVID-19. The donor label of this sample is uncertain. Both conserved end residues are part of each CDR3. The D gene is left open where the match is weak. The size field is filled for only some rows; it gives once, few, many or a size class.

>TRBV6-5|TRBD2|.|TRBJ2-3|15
TGTGCCAGCAGCAGGGGCGGGGGGAGCACAGATACGCAGTATTTT
CASSRGGGSTDTQYF
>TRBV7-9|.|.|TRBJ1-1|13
TGTGCCAGCAGCTTGTCCTCTGACACTGAAGCTTTCTTT
CASSLSSDTEAFF
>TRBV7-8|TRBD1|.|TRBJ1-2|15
TGTGCCAGCAGCCACGGGACAGGGAGTACCTATGGCTACACCTTC
CASSHGTGSTYGYTF
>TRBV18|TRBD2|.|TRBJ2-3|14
TGTGCCAGCACCGGGACTAGCGAACAAGATACGCAGTATTTT
CASTGTSEQDTQYF
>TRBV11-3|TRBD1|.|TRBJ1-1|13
TGTGCCAGCGGACGGACAGGGGACACTGAAGCTTTCTTT
CASGRTGDTEAFF
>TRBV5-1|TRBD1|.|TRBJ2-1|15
TGCGCCAGCAGGTCCGGGACAGGGACCTACAATGAGCAGTTCTTC
CASRSGTGTYNEQFF
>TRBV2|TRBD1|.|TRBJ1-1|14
TGTGCCAGCAGGGCGGACAGGGTGCCCGCTGAAGCTTTCTTT
CASRADRVPAEAFF
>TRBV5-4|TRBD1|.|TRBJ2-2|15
TGTGCCAGCAGCCCTGACAGGGAAGGGGCCGGGGAGCTGTTTTTT
CASSPDREGAGELFF
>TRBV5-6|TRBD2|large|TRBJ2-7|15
TGTGCCAGCAGCTACCTAGCGGGAGGGGACTACGAGCAGTACTTC
CASSYLAGGDYEQYF
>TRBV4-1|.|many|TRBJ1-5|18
TGCGCCAGCAGCCAAGAGGTCAGAACGCGAGGCATCAATCAGCCCCAGCATTTT
CASSQEVRTRGINQPQHF